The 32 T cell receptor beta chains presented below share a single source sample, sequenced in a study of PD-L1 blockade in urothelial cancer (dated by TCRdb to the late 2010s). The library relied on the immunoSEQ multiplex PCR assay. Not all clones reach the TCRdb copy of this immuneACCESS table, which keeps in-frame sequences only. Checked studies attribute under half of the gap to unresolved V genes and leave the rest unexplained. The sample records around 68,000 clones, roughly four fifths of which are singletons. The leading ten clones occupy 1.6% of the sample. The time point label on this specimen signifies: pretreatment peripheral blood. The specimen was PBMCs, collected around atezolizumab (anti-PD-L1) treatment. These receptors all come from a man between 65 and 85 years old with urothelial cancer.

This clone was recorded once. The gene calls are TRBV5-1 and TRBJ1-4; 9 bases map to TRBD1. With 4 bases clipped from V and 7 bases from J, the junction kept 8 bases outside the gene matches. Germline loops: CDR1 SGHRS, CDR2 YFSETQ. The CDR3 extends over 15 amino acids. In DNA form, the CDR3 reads TGCGCCAGCAGCACTGTCCCGGGACAGGGTGAAAAACTGTTTTTT. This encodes CASSTVPGQGEKLFF.

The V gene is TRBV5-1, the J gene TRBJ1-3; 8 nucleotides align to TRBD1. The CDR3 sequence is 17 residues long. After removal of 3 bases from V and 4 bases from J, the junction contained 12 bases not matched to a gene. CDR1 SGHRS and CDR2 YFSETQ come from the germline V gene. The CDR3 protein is CASSSRGQGAEGNTIYF. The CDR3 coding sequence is TGCGCCAGCAGCTCCCGTGGGCAGGGGGCAGAAGGAAACACCATATATTTT.

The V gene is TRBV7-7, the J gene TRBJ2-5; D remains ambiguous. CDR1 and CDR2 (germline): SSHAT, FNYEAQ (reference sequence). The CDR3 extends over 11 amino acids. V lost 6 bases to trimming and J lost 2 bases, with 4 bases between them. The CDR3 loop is CASSSQETQYF. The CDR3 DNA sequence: TGTGCCAGCAGTTCTCAAGAGACCCAGTACTTC.

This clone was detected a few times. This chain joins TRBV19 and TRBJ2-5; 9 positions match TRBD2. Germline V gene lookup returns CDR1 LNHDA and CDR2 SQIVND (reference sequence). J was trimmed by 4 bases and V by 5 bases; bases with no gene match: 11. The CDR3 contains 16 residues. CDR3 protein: CASSPRGAGGGETQYF. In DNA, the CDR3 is TGTGCCAGTAGTCCCCGGGGAGCGGGAGGAGGAGAGACCCAGTACTTC.

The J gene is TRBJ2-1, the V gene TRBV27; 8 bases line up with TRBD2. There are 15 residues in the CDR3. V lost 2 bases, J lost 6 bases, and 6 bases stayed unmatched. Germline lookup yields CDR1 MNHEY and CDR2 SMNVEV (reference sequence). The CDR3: CASSLSSGIRNEQFF. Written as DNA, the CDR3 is TGTGCCAGCAGTTTAAGTAGCGGGATCCGCAATGAGCAGTTCTTC.

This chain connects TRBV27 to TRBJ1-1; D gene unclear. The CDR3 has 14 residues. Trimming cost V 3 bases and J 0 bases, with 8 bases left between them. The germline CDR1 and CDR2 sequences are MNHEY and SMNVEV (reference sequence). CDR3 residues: CASSFTVMNTEAFF. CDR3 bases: TGTGCCAGCAGTTTTACAGTCATGAACACTGAAGCTTTCTTT.

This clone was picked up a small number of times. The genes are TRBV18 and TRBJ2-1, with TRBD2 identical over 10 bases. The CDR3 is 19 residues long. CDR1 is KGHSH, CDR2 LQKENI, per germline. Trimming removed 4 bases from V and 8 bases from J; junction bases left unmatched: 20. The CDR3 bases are TGTGCCAGCTCACGGGCTCGCCTAGCGGGAGAACGATTCGTATATGAGCAGTTCTTC. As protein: CASSRARLAGERFVYEQFF. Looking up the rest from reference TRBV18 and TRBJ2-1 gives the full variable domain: NAGVMQNPRHLVRRRGQEARLRCSPMKGHSHVYWYRQLPEEGLKFMVYLQKENIIDESGMPKERFSAEFPKEGPSILRIQQVVRGDSAAYFCASSRARLAGERFVYEQFFGPGTRLTVL.

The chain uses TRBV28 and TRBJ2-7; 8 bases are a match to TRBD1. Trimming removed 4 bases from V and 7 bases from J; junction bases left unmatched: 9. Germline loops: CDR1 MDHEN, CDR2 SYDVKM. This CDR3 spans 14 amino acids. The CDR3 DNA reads TGTGCCAGCAGTTCGGGGACAGGTTTAAGTGAGCAGTACTTC. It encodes CASSSGTGLSEQYF.

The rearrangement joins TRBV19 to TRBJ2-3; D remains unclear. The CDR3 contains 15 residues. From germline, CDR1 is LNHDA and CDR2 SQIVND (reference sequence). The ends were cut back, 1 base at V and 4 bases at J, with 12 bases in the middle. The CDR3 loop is CASSIGRQVADTQYF. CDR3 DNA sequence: TGTGCCAGTAGTATAGGCCGCCAGGTAGCAGATACGCAGTATTTT. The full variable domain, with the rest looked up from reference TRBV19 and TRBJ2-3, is DGGITQSPKYLFRKEGQNVTLSCEQNLNHDAMYWYRQDPGQGLRLIYYSQIVNDFQKGDIAEGYSVSREKKESFPLTVTSAQKNPTAFYLCASSIGRQVADTQYFGPGTRLTVL.

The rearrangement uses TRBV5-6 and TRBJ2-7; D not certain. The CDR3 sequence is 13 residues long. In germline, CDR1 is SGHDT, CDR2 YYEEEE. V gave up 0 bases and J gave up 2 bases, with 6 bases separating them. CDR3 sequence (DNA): TGTGCCAGCAGCTTGGAACAGACCTACGAGCAGTACTTC. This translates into CASSLEQTYEQYF.

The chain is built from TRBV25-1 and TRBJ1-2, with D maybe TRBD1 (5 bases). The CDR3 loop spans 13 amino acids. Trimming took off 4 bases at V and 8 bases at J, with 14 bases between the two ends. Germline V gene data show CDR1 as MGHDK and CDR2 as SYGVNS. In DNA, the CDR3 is TGTGCCAGCAGTGGGGCAGGGCTTCAGGGCTACACCTTC. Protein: CASSGAGLQGYTF.

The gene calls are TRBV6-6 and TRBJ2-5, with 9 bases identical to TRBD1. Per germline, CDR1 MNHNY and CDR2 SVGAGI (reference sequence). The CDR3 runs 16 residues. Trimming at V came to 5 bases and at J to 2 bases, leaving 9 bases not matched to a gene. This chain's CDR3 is CASSGAGGTGQETQYF. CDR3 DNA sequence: TGTGCCAGCAGTGGCGCCGGAGGGACAGGGCAAGAGACCCAGTACTTC.

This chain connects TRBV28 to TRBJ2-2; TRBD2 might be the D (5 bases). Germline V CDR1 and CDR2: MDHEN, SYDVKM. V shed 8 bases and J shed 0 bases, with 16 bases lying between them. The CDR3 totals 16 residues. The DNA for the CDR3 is TGTGCCAGCCCGGACGAGCGGATACCGAACACCGGGGAGCTGTTTTTT. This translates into CASPDERIPNTGELFF.

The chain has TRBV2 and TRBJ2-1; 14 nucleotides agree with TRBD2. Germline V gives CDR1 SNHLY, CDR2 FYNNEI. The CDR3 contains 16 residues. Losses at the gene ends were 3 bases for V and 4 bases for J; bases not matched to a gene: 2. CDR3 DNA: TGTGCCAGCAGTGAGGGGACTAGCGGGGGATACAATGAGCAGTTCTTC. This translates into CASSEGTSGGYNEQFF.

CDR3 DNA: TGTGCCAGCAGCGTAGGAGGTAGCGGGAATGAGCAGTTCTTC. Protein: CASSVGGSGNEQFF. The chain employs TRBV9 and TRBJ2-1; 7 bases align to TRBD2. This CDR3 is 14 amino acids long. Germline trimming cut 0 bases from V and 7 bases from J; bases unmatched to any gene: 4. The germline CDR1 and CDR2 sequences are SGDLS and YYNGEE.

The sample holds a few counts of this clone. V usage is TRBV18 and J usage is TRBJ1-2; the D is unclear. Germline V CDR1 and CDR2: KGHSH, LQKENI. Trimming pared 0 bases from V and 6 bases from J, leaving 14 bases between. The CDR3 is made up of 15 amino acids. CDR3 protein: CASSPPQWRKDGYTF. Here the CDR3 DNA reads TGTGCCAGCTCACCACCACAGTGGAGGAAGGATGGCTACACCTTC.

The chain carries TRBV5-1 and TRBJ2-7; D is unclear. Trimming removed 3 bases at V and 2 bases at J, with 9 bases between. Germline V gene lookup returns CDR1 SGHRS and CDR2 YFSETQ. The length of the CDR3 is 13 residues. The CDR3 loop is CASSSAMPYEQYF. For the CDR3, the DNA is TGCGCCAGCAGCTCCGCTATGCCCTACGAGCAGTACTTC.

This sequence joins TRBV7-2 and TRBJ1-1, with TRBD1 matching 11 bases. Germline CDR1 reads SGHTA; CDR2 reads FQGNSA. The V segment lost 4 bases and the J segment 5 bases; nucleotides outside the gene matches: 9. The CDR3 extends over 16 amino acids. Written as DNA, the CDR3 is TGTGCCAGCAGCTCTAGGCCCGGACAGGGGGCTACTGAAGCTTTCTTT. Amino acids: CASSSRPGQGATEAFF. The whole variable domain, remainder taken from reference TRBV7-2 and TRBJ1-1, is GAGVSQSPSNKVTEKGKDVELRCDPISGHTALYWYRQSLGQGLEFLIYFQGNSAPDKSGLPSDRFSAERTGGSVSTLTIQRTQQEDSAVYLCASSSRPGQGATEAFFGQGTRLTVV.

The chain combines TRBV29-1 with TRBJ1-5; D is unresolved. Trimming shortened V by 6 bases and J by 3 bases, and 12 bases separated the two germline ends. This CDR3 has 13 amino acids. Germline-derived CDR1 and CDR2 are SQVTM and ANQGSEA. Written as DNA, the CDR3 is TGCAGCGTGGAGGACGGATTCAATCAGCCCCAGCATTTT. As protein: CSVEDGFNQPQHF.

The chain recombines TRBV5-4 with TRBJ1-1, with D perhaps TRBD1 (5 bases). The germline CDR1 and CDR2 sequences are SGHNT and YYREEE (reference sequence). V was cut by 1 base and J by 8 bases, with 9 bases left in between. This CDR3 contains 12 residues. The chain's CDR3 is CASSLNGGEAFF. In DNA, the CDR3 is TGTGCCAGCAGCTTGAACGGGGGAGAAGCTTTCTTT.

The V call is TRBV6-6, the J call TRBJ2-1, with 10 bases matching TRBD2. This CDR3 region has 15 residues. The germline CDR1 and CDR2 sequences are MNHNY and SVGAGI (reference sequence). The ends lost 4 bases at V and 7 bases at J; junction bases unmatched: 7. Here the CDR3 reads CASSSSSGSGNEQFF. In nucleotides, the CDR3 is TGTGCCAGCAGTTCGTCTAGCGGGAGTGGGAATGAGCAGTTCTTC.

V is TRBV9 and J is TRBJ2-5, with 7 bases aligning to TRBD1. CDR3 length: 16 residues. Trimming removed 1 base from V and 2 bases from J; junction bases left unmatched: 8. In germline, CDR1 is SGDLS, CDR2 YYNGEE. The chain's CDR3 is CASSVTGTDIQETQYF. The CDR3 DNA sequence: TGTGCCAGCAGCGTAACCGGGACAGATATTCAAGAGACCCAGTACTTC. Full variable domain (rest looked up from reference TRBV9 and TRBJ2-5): DSGVTQTPKHLITATGQRVTLRCSPRSGDLSVYWYQQSLDQGLQFLIQYYNGEERAKGNILERFSAQQFPDLHSELNLSSLELGDSALYFCASSVTGTDIQETQYFGPGTRLLVL.

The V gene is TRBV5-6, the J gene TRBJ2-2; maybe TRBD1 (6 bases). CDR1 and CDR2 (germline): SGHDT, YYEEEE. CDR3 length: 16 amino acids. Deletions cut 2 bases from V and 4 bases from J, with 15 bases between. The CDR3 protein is CASSFEQGRGTGELFF. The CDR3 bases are TGTGCCAGCAGCTTCGAACAGGGTAGGGGCACCGGGGAGCTGTTTTTT.

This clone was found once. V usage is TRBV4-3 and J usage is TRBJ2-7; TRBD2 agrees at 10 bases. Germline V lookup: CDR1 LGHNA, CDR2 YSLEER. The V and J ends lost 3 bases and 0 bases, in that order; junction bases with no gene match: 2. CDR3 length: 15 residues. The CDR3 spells CASSHGLADSYEQYF. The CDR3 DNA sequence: TGCGCCAGCAGCCATGGACTAGCGGACTCCTACGAGCAGTACTTC.

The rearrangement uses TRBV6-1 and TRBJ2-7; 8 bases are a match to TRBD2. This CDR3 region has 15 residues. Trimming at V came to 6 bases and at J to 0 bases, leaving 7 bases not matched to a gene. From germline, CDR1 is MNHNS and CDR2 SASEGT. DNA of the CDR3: TGTGCCAGCAGCGGTAGCGGGATGATCTCCTACGAGCAGTACTTC. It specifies CASSGSGMISYEQYF.

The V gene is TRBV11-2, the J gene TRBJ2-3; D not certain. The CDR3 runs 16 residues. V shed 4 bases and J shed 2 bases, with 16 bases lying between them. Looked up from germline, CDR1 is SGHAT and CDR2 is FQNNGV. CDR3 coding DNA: TGTGCCAGCAGCTCACGATTTTACAAATCCACAGATACGCAGTATTTT. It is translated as CASSSRFYKSTDTQYF.

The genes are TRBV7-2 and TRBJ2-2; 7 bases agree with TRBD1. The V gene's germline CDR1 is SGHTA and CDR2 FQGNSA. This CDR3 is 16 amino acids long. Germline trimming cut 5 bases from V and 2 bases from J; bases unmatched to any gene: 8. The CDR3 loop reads CASSQLDRVNTGELFF. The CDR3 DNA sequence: TGTGCCAGCAGCCAACTCGACAGGGTCAACACCGGGGAGCTGTTTTTT.

CDR3 DNA sequence: TGTGCCAGCAGCATTGGCAGAGGTTGGACTGAAGCTTTCTTT. The encoded protein is CASSIGRGWTEAFF. The V and J genes are TRBV7-8 and TRBJ1-1; D call uncertain. V lost 5 bases and J lost 5, with 15 bases in between. This CDR3 region has 14 residues. Per the germline V gene, CDR1 is SGHVS and CDR2 is FQNEAQ. Variable domain in full (rest from reference TRBV7-8 and TRBJ1-1): GAGVSQSPRYKVAKRGQDVALRCDPISGHVSLFWYQQALGQGPEFLTYFQNEAQLDKSGLPSDRFFAERPEGSVSTLKIQRTQQEDSAVYLCASSIGRGWTEAFFGQGTRLTVV.

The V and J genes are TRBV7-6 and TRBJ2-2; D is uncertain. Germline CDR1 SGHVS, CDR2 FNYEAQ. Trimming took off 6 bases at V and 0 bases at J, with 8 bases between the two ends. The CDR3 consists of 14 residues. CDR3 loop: CASSSGPNTGELFF. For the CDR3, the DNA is TGTGCCAGCAGTTCTGGGCCGAACACCGGGGAGCTGTTTTTT. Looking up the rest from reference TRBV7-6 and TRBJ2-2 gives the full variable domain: GAGVSQSPRYKVTKRGQDVALRCDPISGHVSLYWYRQALGQGPEFLTYFNYEAQQDKSGLPNDRFSAERPEGSISTLTIQRTEQRDSAMYRCASSSGPNTGELFFGEGSRLTVL.

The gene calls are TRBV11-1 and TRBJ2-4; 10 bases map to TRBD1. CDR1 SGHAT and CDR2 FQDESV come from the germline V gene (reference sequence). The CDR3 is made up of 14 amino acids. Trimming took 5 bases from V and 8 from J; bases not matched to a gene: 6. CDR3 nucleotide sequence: TGTGCCAGCAGCCCTGGACAGGGGGGGGACATTCAGTACTTC. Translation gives CASSPGQGGDIQYF.

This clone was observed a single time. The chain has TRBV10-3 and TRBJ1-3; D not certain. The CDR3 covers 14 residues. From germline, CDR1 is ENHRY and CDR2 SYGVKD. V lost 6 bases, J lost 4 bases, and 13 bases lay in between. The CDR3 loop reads CAIRDTAGGNTIYF. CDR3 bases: TGTGCCATCAGGGATACGGCGGGGGGAAACACCATATATTTT.

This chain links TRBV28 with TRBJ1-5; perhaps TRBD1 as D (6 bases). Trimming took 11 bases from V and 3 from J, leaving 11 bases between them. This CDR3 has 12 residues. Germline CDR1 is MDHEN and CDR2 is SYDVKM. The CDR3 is CAHHRDNQPQHF. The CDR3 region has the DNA TGTGCCCACCACAGGGACAATCAGCCCCAGCATTTT.